This is a list of T cell receptor beta chains from one sample in a study of regulatory T cells in long-lasting Graves disease. TCRdb re-analysed the multiplex PCR reads in MiXCR, keeping a single row per CDR3 protein. This table has a few hundred thousand distinct CDR3 sequences, approximately 16% appearing once. This sample also belongs to another study, concerning T cells in Graves' hyperthyroidism and ophthalmopathy.

The input for sequencing was peripheral blood mononuclear cells (PBMCs), taken at new diagnosis, from a patient treated with antithyroid drugs. The source is a woman aged 18-29 years with Graves disease. CDR3s include the opening cysteine and the closing phenylalanine or tryptophan. The D gene is left open where the match is weak. Clone size is stated in some rows and not others, as once, few, many or a class when expanded.

v_call,clone_size,d_call,j_call,cdr3_nt,cdr3_aa
TRBV19,.,.,TRBJ2-2,TGTGCCAGTAGTGTGATTAACACCGGGGAGCTGTTTTTT,CASSVINTGELFF
TRBV28,once,.,TRBJ1-3,TGTGCCAGCACCCCCGAGGTCACCCTAGCCTCTGGAAACACCATATATTTT,CASTPEVTLASGNTIYF
TRBV19,few,.,TRBJ1-1,TGTGCCAGTAGTATTCCCTTATCCCTGAACACTGAAGCTTTCTTT,CASSIPLSLNTEAFF
TRBV6-5,few,TRBD2,TRBJ2-7,TGTGCCAGCAGTTACTCGCGGGAGGGGCACGAGCAGTACTTC,CASSYSREGHEQYF
TRBV2,many,TRBD1,TRBJ1-2,TGTGCCAGTTCGAACAGGGGGCATAACTATGGCTACACCTTC,CASSNRGHNYGYTF
TRBV12-3/TRBV12-4,few,.,TRBJ2-5,TGTGCCAGCAGCGACAGAATTCAAGAGACCCAGTACTTC,CASSDRIQETQYF
TRBV20-1,few,.,TRBJ1-4,TGCAGTGCTAAAGGCAGCGCAACTAATGAAAAACTGTTTTTT,CSAKGSATNEKLFF
TRBV15,few,.,TRBJ2-6,TGTGCCACCAGCAGAGTCAGTGGAGGGGCCAACGTCCTGACTTTC,CATSRVSGGANVLTF
TRBV7-2,many,.,TRBJ2-1,TGTGCCAGCAGCTTAGGGCTAGCGTCCGATGAGCAGTTCTTC,CASSLGLASDEQFF
TRBV30,.,.,TRBJ1-1,TGTGCCTGGAGCCTCTCGGGGGTTACTGAAGCTTTCTTT,CAWSLSGVTEAFF